The next 19 T cell receptor beta chains were all read from a single sample in a study of OX40 agonist ivuxolimab in advanced cancers. The library came from the immunoSEQ multiplex PCR assay. TCRdb retrieved this table from immuneACCESS and kept in-frame rearrangements only. Not all clones are present; in checked studies, unresolved V genes account for under half, and no reason is known for the remainder. This sample holds tens of thousands of clones; approximately 90% were observed only once. The top ten hold 0.3% to 0.4% of the sample. Source: CD4+ or CD8+ T cells sorted from blood, taken in a trial of the OX40 agonist ivuxolimab. The receptors here all came from an adult with an advanced solid tumor such as melanoma, head and neck, liver or kidney cancer.

The chain recombines TRBV27 with TRBJ1-5, with 7 bases that match TRBD1. The V segment lost 6 bases and the J segment 7 bases; nucleotides outside the gene matches: 6. CDR3 length: 13 amino acids. Germline V gene lookup returns CDR1 MNHEY and CDR2 SMNVEV (reference sequence). The CDR3 protein is CASSWDSLQPQHF. CDR3 in DNA: TGTGCCAGCAGCTGGGACAGTCTACAGCCCCAGCATTTT.

The table lists this clone with a count of one. The chain recombines TRBV11-2 with TRBJ2-1, with TRBD2 identical over 9 bases. The germline gives CDR1 SGHAT, CDR2 FQNNGV. J was trimmed by 6 bases and V by 2 bases; bases with no gene match: 5. The CDR3 spans 15 residues. CDR3 coding DNA: TGTGCCAGCAGCTTAACGACTAGCGGAACCAATGAGCAGTTCTTC. It codes for CASSLTTSGTNEQFF.

The J gene is TRBJ2-4, the V gene TRBV19; a weak D match, TRBD1 (6 bases). The V gene's germline CDR1 is LNHDA and CDR2 SQIVND (reference sequence). Trimming pared 6 bases from V and 0 bases from J, leaving 15 bases between. The CDR3 extends over 16 amino acids. The CDR3 DNA sequence: TGTGCCAGTAGAGACCGGGACATGGTAGCCAAAAACATTCAGTACTTC. It translates to CASRDRDMVAKNIQYF.

This sequence joins TRBV28 and TRBJ2-7, with 8 bases matching TRBD1. This CDR3 is 16 amino acids long. The J segment lost 5 bases and the V segment lost 2 bases, leaving 11 bases of the junction unmatched. The germline V gene has CDR1 MDHEN and CDR2 SYDVKM. The CDR3 loop is CASSLMGGQGIHEQYF. In nucleotides, the CDR3 is TGTGCCAGCAGTTTAATGGGAGGACAGGGTATCCACGAGCAGTACTTC.

The gene calls are TRBV11-3 and TRBJ2-3; 7 bases align to TRBD2. CDR3 length: 17 residues. In germline, CDR1 is SGHNT, CDR2 YENEEA. The V gene end was trimmed by 1 base and the J gene end by 4 bases; junction bases not matched to a gene: 11. CDR3 sequence (DNA): TGTGCCAGCAGCTTAGGAAGGACGGGAGGCTCCGCAGATACGCAGTATTTT. Protein: CASSLGRTGGSADTQYF. The variable domain in full, completed from reference TRBV11-3 and TRBJ2-3, reads EAGVVQSPRYKIIEKKQPVAFWCNPISGHNTLYWYLQNLGQGPELLIRYENEEAVDDSQLPKDRFSAERLKGVDSTLKIQPAELGDSAVYLCASSLGRTGGSADTQYFGPGTRLTVL.

The rearrangement joins TRBV9 to TRBJ2-2; D is unclear. This CDR3 has 12 residues. Trimming cost V 1 base and J 8 bases, with 6 bases left between them. Germline CDR1 reads SGDLS; CDR2 reads YYNGEE. The CDR3 loop reads CASSVYGGELFF. As DNA, the CDR3 is TGTGCCAGCAGCGTATACGGAGGGGAGCTGTTTTTT.

Points on this clone: Other DNA variants within this sample encode the same CDR3. The chain recombines TRBV28 with TRBJ2-7; no definite D call. Trimming removed 6 bases from V and 1 base from J, with 4 bases in between. The CDR3 is 11 amino acids. Germline V gene sequence: CDR1 MDHEN, CDR2 SYDVKM. The CDR3 spells CASSVSYEQYF. The CDR3 region has the DNA TGTGCCAGCAGCGTTTCCTACGAGCAGTACTTC.

The genes are TRBV4-2 and TRBJ2-5; 8 nucleotides align to TRBD2. Trimming took 3 bases from V and 5 from J; bases not matched to a gene: 8. The CDR3 runs to 15 residues. Germline CDR1 and CDR2: LGHNA and YNFKEQ. The CDR3 loop is CASSHPGGDVETQYF. Here the CDR3 DNA reads TGTGCCAGCAGCCACCCGGGAGGGGATGTGGAGACCCAGTACTTC.

J is TRBJ2-7 and V is TRBV19; a possible D gene is TRBD1 (6 bases). The CDR3 spans 13 residues. Germline V gene lookup returns CDR1 LNHDA and CDR2 SQIVND (reference sequence). Deletions cut 5 bases from V and 2 bases from J, with 10 bases between. CDR3 bases: TGTGCCAGTAGTTCACAGGGACCCTACGAGCAGTACTTC. This sequence encodes CASSSQGPYEQYF.

V usage is TRBV10-2 and J usage is TRBJ2-7; 11 positions agree with TRBD2. The CDR3 is 15 residues long. Germline V gene lookup returns CDR1 WSHSY and CDR2 SAAADI. Germline trimming cut 4 bases from V and 3 bases from J; bases unmatched to any gene: 5. Here the CDR3 reads CASSARLAGLYEQYF. Written as DNA, the CDR3 is TGCGCCAGCAGTGCCAGACTAGCGGGACTCTACGAGCAGTACTTC.

This rearrangement joins TRBV5-1 to TRBJ2-5; TRBD2 matches at 11 bases. V shed 1 base and J 4 bases; nucleotides not matched to a gene: 12. The germline gives CDR1 SGHRS, CDR2 YFSETQ. The CDR3 sequence is 18 residues long. Here the CDR3 reads CASSLTLTSGIAGETQYF. CDR3 nucleotides: TGCGCCAGCAGCTTGACCCTGACTAGCGGGATTGCGGGAGAGACCCAGTACTTC. Complete variable domain (other parts from reference TRBV5-1 and TRBJ2-5): KAGVTQTPRYLIKTRGQQVTLSCSPISGHRSVSWYQQTPGQGLQFLFEYFSETQRNKGNFPGRFSGRQFSNSRSEMNVSTLELGDSALYLCASSLTLTSGIAGETQYFGPGTRLLVL.

The chain is built from TRBV11-2 and TRBJ2-5, with D perhaps TRBD2 (6 bases). Germline assignment: CDR1 SGHAT and CDR2 FQNNGV. The CDR3 has 17 amino acids. Trimming left V 5 bases short and J 4 bases short, with 23 bases between. In DNA form, the CDR3 reads TGTGCCAGCAGCCGCGGAGTTGGACGCGGGGCTAGAGAGACCCAGTACTTC. The encoded protein is CASSRGVGRGARETQYF. Combining the CDR3 with reference TRBV11-2 and TRBJ2-5 gives the whole variable domain EAGVAQSPRYKIIEKRQSVAFWCNPISGHATLYWYQQILGQGPKLLIQFQNNGVVDDSQLPKDRFSAERLKGVDSTLKIQPAKLEDSAVYLCASSRGVGRGARETQYFGPGTRLLVL.

The rearrangement uses TRBV7-2 and TRBJ2-3; no reliable D call. The V end lost 7 bases, the J end lost 7 bases, and 21 bases lay between the germline ends. The CDR3 length is 15 residues. Germline CDR1 SGHTA, CDR2 FQGNSA. CDR3: CASTVRGKLSYTQYF. CDR3 in DNA: TGTGCCAGCACTGTGCGAGGAAAGCTCTCTTATACGCAGTATTTT.

CDR3 nucleotides: TGCGCCAGCAGTGAGAACCCGTTACCGGGACGCGAGCAGTACTTC. It specifies CASSENPLPGREQYF. This chain uses TRBV10-1 with TRBJ2-7; either TRBD1 or TRBD2 may fit D (5 bases each). V was cut by 2 bases and J by 6 bases, with 17 bases left in between. The CDR3 contains 15 residues. In germline, CDR1 is WNHNN, CDR2 SYGVQD (reference sequence).

The chain uses TRBV28 and TRBJ1-4; D gene ambiguous. The CDR3 sequence is 14 residues long. CDR1 and CDR2 from the germline V gene are MDHEN and SYDVKM. Trimming took 6 bases from V and 2 from J, leaving 10 bases between them. The CDR3 spells CASSPFSTNEKLFF. CDR3 in DNA: TGTGCCAGCAGCCCTTTTTCGACTAATGAAAAACTGTTTTTT.

V gene TRBV2 combines with J gene TRBJ2-1; possibly TRBD1 for D (5 bases). V was shortened by 3 bases and J by 4 bases, with 7 bases between the two germline ends. The CDR3 extends over 13 amino acids. CDR1 is SNHLY, CDR2 FYNNEI, per germline. CDR3 sequence reads: CASSDQGYNEQFF. Here the CDR3 DNA reads TGTGCCAGCAGTGACCAGGGTTACAATGAGCAGTTCTTC. Together with reference TRBV2 and TRBJ2-1, the CDR3 gives the full variable domain: EPEVTQTPSHQVTQMGQEVILRCVPISNHLYFYWYRQILGQKVEFLVSFYNNEISEKSEIFDDQFSVERPDGSNFTLKIRSTKLEDSAMYFCASSDQGYNEQFFGPGTRLTVL.

This clone was recorded once. The chain couples TRBV7-2 to TRBJ2-1, with 9 bases fitting TRBD2. Looked up from germline, CDR1 is SGHTA and CDR2 is FQGNSA. The CDR3 has 19 residues. Unmatched junction bases numbered 18, after V lost 5 bases and J lost 4 bases. The CDR3 sequence: CASSVTSGRRAGEYNEQFF. CDR3 DNA: TGTGCCAGCAGCGTAACAAGCGGGAGGAGGGCTGGGGAATACAATGAGCAGTTCTTC.

The chain joins TRBV7-3 to TRBJ2-1, with D tentatively TRBD2 (6 bases). Per the germline V gene, CDR1 is SGHTA and CDR2 is FQGTGA. The CDR3 has 15 amino acids. Between the trimmed V and J ends, which lost 5 bases and 1 base, there was a span of 12 bases. The CDR3 region is CASSVIAVSYNEQFF. CDR3 bases: TGTGCCAGCAGCGTCATAGCGGTATCCTACAATGAGCAGTTCTTC.

The V call is TRBV5-6, the J call TRBJ1-3; D not resolved. The CDR3 length is 15 residues. Trimming left V 4 bases short and J 2 bases short, with 13 bases between. Germline CDR1 is SGHDT and CDR2 is YYEEEE. CDR3 DNA: TGTGCCAGCAGCCTACTAGGGATTACTGGAAACACCATATATTTT. Protein sequence: CASSLLGITGNTIYF.